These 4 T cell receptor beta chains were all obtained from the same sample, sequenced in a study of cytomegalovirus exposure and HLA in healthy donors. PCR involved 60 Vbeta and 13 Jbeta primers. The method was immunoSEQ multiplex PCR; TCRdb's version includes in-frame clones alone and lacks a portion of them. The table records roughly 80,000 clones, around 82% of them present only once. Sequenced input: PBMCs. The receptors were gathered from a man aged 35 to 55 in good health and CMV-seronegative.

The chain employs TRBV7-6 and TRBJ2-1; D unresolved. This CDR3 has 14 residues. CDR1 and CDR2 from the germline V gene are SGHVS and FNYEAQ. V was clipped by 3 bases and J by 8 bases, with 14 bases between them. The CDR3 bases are TGTGCCAGCAGCTTCCTACAGACCAGTGATGAGCAGTTCTTC. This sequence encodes CASSFLQTSDEQFF.

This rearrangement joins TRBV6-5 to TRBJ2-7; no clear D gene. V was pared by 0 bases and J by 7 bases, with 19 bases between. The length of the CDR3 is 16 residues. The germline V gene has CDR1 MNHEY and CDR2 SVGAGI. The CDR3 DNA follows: TGTGCCAGCAGTTACTCGAATAGGCCCACTCTCGGGGAGCAGTACTTC. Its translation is CASSYSNRPTLGEQYF.

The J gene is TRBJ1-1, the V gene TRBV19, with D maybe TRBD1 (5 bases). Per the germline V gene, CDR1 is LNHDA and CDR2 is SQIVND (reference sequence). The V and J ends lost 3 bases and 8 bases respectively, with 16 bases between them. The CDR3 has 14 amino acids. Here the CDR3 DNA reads TGTGCCAGTAGTATGGGGCTTGGGGCAGTCGAAGCTTTCTTT. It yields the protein CASSMGLGAVEAFF.

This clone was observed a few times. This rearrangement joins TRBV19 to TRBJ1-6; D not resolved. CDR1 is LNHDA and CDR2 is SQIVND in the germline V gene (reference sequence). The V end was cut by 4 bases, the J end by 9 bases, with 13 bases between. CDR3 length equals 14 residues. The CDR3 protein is CASSRRSDGSPLHF. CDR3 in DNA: TGTGCCAGTAGTAGAAGGAGCGACGGTTCACCCCTCCACTTT.